What follows are 21 T cell receptor beta chains derived from one specimen sequenced in a study of CD8 T cells in ankylosing spondylitis. TCRdb analysed the 5' RACE reads with MiXCR anew, one entry per CDR3 protein. The repertoire holds a few hundred thousand distinct CDR3 sequences, 20% to 25% seen once, with roughly 13% in the top ten. Source material: blood, either unsorted or a sorted T cell fraction (not recorded which). The receptors derive from a male donor with ankylosing spondylitis or in good health (not recorded which).

The J gene is TRBJ2-3, the V gene TRBV7-3; the D is unclear. The V gene's germline CDR1 is SGHTA and CDR2 FQGTGA. This CDR3 spans 15 amino acids. V lost 0 bases, J lost 0 bases, and 7 bases lay in between. The DNA of the CDR3 is TGTGCCAGCAGCTTAACGGCGGCCAGCACAGATACGCAGTATTTT. It encodes CASSLTAASTDTQYF.

The chain has TRBV29-1 and TRBJ2-7; D possibly corresponds to TRBD1 (6 bases). From germline, CDR1 is SQVTM and CDR2 ANQGSEA. Trimming shortened V by 6 bases and J by 1 base, and 10 bases separated the two germline ends. This CDR3 spans 12 amino acids. For the CDR3, the DNA is TGCAGCGTCATGACAGGATCCTACGAGCAGTACTTC. Its translation: CSVMTGSYEQYF.

The J gene is TRBJ2-1, the V gene TRBV11-2, with 8 bases lining up with TRBD2. The germline V gene encodes CDR1 SGHAT and CDR2 FQNNGV. The CDR3 spans 18 residues. V dropped 5 bases and J dropped 2; count of bases not matched to a gene: 14. CDR3 DNA sequence: TGTGCCAGCAGCCCAGGAGCTTCGGGGGGGATCGCCTACAATGAGCAGTTCTTC. Its protein is CASSPGASGGIAYNEQFF.

This clonotype came up a few times. The V gene is TRBV2, the J gene TRBJ2-5, with unresolved D. Germline values: CDR1 SNHLY, CDR2 FYNNEI. This CDR3 comprises 14 residues. V was clipped by 3 bases and J by 6 bases, with 14 bases between them. CDR3 sequence: CASSDLLLPKTQYF. The CDR3 nucleotides read TGTGCCAGCAGTGACCTCCTCCTCCCCAAGACCCAGTACTTC. The complete variable domain, with remaining parts taken from reference TRBV2 and TRBJ2-5, reads EPEVTQTPSHQVTQMGQEVILRCVPISNHLYFYWYRQILGQKVEFLVSFYNNEISEKSEIFDDQFSVERPDGSNFTLKIRSTKLEDSAMYFCASSDLLLPKTQYFGPGTRLLVL.

This clonotype was counted a few times. This chain joins TRBV9 and TRBJ2-3, with 12 bases identical to TRBD2. V trimming: 4 bases; J trimming: 2 bases; junction bases outside the gene matches: 8. Per germline, CDR1 SGDLS and CDR2 YYNGEE. The length of the CDR3 is 17 residues. The CDR3 protein is CASSSSSGGVDTDTQYF. The CDR3 DNA follows: TGTGCCAGCAGCTCGTCTAGCGGGGGGGTGGACACAGATACGCAGTATTTT.

The chain joins TRBV27 to TRBJ2-1, with D maybe TRBD2 (5 bases). Trimming shortened V by 5 bases and J by 4 bases, and 15 bases separated the two germline ends. The CDR3 length is 15 residues. Germline V gene lookup returns CDR1 MNHEY and CDR2 SMNVEV (reference sequence). The DNA for the CDR3 is TGTGCCAGCAGTGGCGGACTGATTCCATACAATGAGCAGTTCTTC. Translating it yields CASSGGLIPYNEQFF.

The chain is built from TRBV20-1 and TRBJ1-1, with D tentatively TRBD1 (5 bases). Trimming cost V 0 bases and J 2 bases, with 13 bases left between them. The CDR3 loop spans 15 amino acids. Germline V gene sequence: CDR1 DFQATT, CDR2 SNEGSKA (reference sequence). In DNA, the CDR3 is TGCAGTGCTAGAGATAAAGCGGGGGGAAACACTGAAGCTTTCTTT. It yields the protein CSARDKAGGNTEAFF.

The chain uses TRBV13 and TRBJ2-5, with D possibly TRBD2 on 5 matching bases. Germline loops: CDR1 PRHDT, CDR2 FYEKMQ (reference sequence). The ends were cut back, 0 bases at V and 2 bases at J, with 10 bases in the middle. The CDR3 runs to 15 residues. CDR3 sequence reads: CASSLGRSGQETQYF. The DNA for the CDR3 is TGTGCCAGCAGCTTAGGACGGAGCGGTCAAGAGACCCAGTACTTC.

V and J are TRBV10-3 and TRBJ2-7, with D maybe TRBD1 (6 bases). In germline, CDR1 is ENHRY, CDR2 SYGVKD. V lost 0 bases and J lost 3, with 12 bases in between. The length of the CDR3 is 15 residues. Here the CDR3 reads CAISESEGVFYEQYF. The CDR3 DNA sequence: TGTGCCATCAGTGAGTCTGAGGGGGTCTTCTACGAGCAGTACTTC.

This clonotype was detected a few times. This chain uses TRBV12-3 or TRBV12-4 with TRBJ2-2; 15 bases agree with TRBD2. This CDR3 is 15 amino acids long. Trimming at V came to 11 bases and at J to 0 bases, leaving 1 base not matched to a gene. CDR3: CAGTSGGSNTGELFF. The CDR3 nucleotides are TGTGCCGGGACTAGCGGGGGGTCGAACACCGGGGAGCTGTTTTTT.

This clonotype was counted between two and nine times. The gene calls are TRBV11-2 and TRBJ1-1; the D gene is possibly TRBD1 (6 bases). Germline assignment: CDR1 SGHAT and CDR2 FQNNGV. This CDR3 has 12 amino acids. Trimming took 4 bases from V and 7 from J, leaving 10 bases between them. CDR3 residues: CASSSGQLEAFF. The CDR3 bases are TGTGCCAGCAGCTCCGGACAGCTTGAAGCTTTCTTT.

The chain recombines TRBV7-9 with TRBJ2-1; 16 bases fit TRBD2. The CDR3 spans 16 residues. Germline CDR1 SEHNR, CDR2 FQNEAQ (reference sequence). The V segment lost 4 bases and the J segment 7 bases; nucleotides outside the gene matches: 4. DNA for the CDR3: TGTGCCAGCAGCTCGGGGACTAGCGGGGGGGCGAATGAGCAGTTCTTC. Amino acid sequence: CASSSGTSGGANEQFF.

This clonotype was counted between two and nine times. The chain carries TRBV20-1 and TRBJ2-1; unclear D gene. V was pared by 2 bases and J by 0 bases, with 14 bases between. Germline CDR1 is DFQATT and CDR2 is SNEGSKA (reference sequence). The CDR3 runs 16 residues. CDR3 in amino acids: CSARPTALSSYNEQFF. CDR3 nucleotide sequence: TGCAGTGCTAGACCTACCGCACTGAGCTCCTACAATGAGCAGTTCTTC.

The genes are TRBV20-1 and TRBJ2-3; 7 bases map to TRBD2. V dropped 3 bases and J dropped 0; count of bases not matched to a gene: 6. CDR1 and CDR2 (germline): DFQATT, SNEGSKA (reference sequence). This CDR3 spans 15 amino acids. In nucleotides, the CDR3 is TGCAGTGCTAGGGATAGCGGGTCTAGCACAGATACGCAGTATTTT. Its translation is CSARDSGSSTDTQYF.

The V gene is TRBV6-2 or TRBV6-3, the J gene TRBJ2-2; 13 bases fit TRBD2. The CDR3 length is 20 residues. The trim removed 4 bases at V and 2 bases at J, leaving 13 bases unmatched. Germline CDR1 is MNHEY and CDR2 is SVGEGT. CDR3 in amino acids: CASSSSPGLAGALNTGELFF. DNA for the CDR3: TGTGCCAGCAGTTCATCCCCCGGACTAGCGGGGGCCCTTAACACCGGGGAGCTGTTTTTT.

The genes are TRBV9 and TRBJ2-7, with D maybe TRBD1 (6 bases). Germline V gives CDR1 SGDLS, CDR2 YYNGEE. This CDR3 comprises 14 residues. V was shortened by 3 bases and J by 1 base, with 11 bases between the two germline ends. The CDR3 coding sequence is TGTGCCAGCAGCGAAGCGCAGGGGTCCTACGAGCAGTACTTC. Its translation: CASSEAQGSYEQYF.

This clonotype has a handful of counts. This chain connects TRBV9 to TRBJ2-3, with unresolved D. CDR3 length: 15 amino acids. Per the germline V gene, CDR1 is SGDLS and CDR2 is YYNGEE. Between the trimmed V and J ends, which lost 0 bases and 3 bases, there was a span of 11 bases. The CDR3 region is CASSVEEIATDTQYF. Written as DNA, the CDR3 is TGTGCCAGCAGCGTAGAGGAGATAGCAACAGATACGCAGTATTTT.

This clonotype was seen once. The genes are TRBV2 and TRBJ2-5; 12 positions match TRBD2. J lost 2 bases, V lost 6 bases, and 10 bases had no gene match. This CDR3 has 17 amino acids. Germline lookup yields CDR1 SNHLY and CDR2 FYNNEI. The CDR3 bases are TGTGCCAGCAGGGCCATACTAGCGGGGGGCGAACAAGAGACCCAGTACTTC. As protein: CASRAILAGGEQETQYF.

This chain links TRBV29-1 with TRBJ2-3; 11 bases align to TRBD1. The CDR3 has 14 amino acids. J gave up 4 bases and V 7 bases, and 7 bases lay outside the gene matches. CDR1 and CDR2 (germline): SQVTM, ANQGSEA. The CDR3 nucleotides are TGCAGCGGACGGACAGGGGGCTCCGCAGATACGCAGTATTTT. Translation: CSGRTGGSADTQYF.

The rearrangement uses TRBV6-5 and TRBJ2-7; 10 bases are a match to TRBD2. The J segment lost 8 bases and the V segment lost 2 bases, leaving 6 bases of the junction unmatched. CDR1 and CDR2 from the germline V gene are MNHEY and SVGAGI. There are 14 residues in the CDR3. As DNA, the CDR3 is TGTGCCAGCAGTTACGGACTAGCGGCCCCCCAGCAGTACTTC. It codes for CASSYGLAAPQQYF.

This clonotype was detected only a few times. The chain recombines TRBV4-1 with TRBJ1-1, with D tentatively TRBD1 (6 bases). Trimming stripped 4 bases from V and 7 bases from J, with 13 bases between. Germline CDR1 and CDR2: MGHRA and YSYEKL. The CDR3 is made up of 13 amino acids. The CDR3 region is CASSPPEQGEAFF. The CDR3 nucleotides are TGCGCCAGCAGCCCACCCGAACAGGGTGAAGCTTTCTTT.